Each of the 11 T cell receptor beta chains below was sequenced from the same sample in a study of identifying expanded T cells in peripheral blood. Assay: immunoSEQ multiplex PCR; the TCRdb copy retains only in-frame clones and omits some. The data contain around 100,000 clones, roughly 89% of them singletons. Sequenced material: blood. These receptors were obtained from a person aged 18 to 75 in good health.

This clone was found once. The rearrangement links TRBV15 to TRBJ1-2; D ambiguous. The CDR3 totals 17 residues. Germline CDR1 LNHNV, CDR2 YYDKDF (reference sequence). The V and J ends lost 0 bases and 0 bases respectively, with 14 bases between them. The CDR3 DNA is TGTGCCACCAGCAGAGATCTGGTGAAGATCGCTAACTATGGCTACACCTTC. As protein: CATSRDLVKIANYGYTF. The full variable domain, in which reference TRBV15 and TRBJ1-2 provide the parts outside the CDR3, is DAMVIQNPRYQVTQFGKPVTLSCSQTLNHNVMYWYQQKSSQAPKLLFHYYDKDFNNEADTPDNFQSRRPNTSFCFLDIRSPGLGDTAMYLCATSRDLVKIANYGYTFGSGTRLTVV.

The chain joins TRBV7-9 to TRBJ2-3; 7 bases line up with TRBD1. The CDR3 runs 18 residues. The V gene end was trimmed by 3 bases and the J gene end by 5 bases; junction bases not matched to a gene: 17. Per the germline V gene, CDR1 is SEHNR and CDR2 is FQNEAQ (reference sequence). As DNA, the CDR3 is TGTGCCAGCAGCTTGAATCCCGATAGGGGGCTGAAAGGAGATACGCAGTATTTT. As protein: CASSLNPDRGLKGDTQYF.

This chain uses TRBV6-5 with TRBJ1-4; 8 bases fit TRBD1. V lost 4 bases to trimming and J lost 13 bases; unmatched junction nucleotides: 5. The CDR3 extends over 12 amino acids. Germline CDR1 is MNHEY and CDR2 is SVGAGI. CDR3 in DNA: TGTGCCAGCAGTTCTGGGACAGGTGGACTGTTTTTT. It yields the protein CASSSGTGGLFF.

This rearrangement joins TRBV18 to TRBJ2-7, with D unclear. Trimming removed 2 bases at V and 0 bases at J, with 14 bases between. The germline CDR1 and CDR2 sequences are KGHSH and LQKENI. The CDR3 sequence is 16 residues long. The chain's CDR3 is CASSPSEDFSSYEQYF. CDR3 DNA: TGTGCCAGCTCACCATCGGAAGATTTTAGCTCCTACGAGCAGTACTTC.

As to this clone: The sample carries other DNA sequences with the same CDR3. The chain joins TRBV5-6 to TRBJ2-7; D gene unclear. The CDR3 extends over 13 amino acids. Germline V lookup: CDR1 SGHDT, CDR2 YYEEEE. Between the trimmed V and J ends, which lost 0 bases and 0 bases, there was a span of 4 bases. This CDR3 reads CASSLGSSYEQYF. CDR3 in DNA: TGTGCCAGCAGCTTGGGTAGCTCCTACGAGCAGTACTTC.

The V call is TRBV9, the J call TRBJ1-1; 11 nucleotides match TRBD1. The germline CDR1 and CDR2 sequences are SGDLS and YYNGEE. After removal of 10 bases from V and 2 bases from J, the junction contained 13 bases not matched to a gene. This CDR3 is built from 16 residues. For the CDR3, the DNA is TGTGCCGTAGCCGGGACAGGGGGAATCAGAAACACTGAAGCTTTCTTT. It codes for CAVAGTGGIRNTEAFF.

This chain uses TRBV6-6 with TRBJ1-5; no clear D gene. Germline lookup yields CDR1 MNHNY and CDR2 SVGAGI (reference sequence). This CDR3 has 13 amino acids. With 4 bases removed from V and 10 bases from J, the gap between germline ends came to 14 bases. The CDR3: CASSSLGFGPQHF. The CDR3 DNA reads TGTGCCAGCAGTTCCCTAGGCTTCGGACCCCAGCATTTT.

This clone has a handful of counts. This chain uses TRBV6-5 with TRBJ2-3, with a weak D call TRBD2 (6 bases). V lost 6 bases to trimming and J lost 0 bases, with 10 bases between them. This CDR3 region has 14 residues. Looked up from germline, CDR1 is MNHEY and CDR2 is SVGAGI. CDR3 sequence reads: CASRRDGSTDTQYF. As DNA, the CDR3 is TGTGCCAGCAGGCGGGACGGCAGCACAGATACGCAGTATTTT.

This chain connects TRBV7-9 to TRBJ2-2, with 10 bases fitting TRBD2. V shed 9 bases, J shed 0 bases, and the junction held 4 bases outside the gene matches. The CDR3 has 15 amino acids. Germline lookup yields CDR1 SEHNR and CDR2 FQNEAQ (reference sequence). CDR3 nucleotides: TGTGCCAGGTCTAGCGGGGGTTCGAACACCGGGGAGCTGTTTTTT. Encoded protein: CARSSGGSNTGELFF.

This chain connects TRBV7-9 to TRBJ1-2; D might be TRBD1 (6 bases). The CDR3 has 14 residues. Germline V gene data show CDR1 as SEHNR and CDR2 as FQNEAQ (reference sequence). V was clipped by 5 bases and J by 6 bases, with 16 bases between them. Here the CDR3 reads CASSPSLRGDGYTF. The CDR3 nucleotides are TGTGCCAGCAGCCCGTCTTTGAGGGGGGATGGCTACACCTTC.

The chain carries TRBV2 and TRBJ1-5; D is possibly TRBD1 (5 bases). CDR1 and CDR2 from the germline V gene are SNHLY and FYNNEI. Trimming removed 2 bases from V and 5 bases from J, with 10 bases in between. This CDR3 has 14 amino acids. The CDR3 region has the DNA TGTGCCAGCAGTGAAACCCAGGGAGATCAGCCCCAGCATTTT. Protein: CASSETQGDQPQHF.